The entry that follows covers one T cell receptor (beta chain) sequence. The antigen is not known. The source of the sample is a study of T-cell memory formation after mild COVID-19. Study-wide context: TCR clusters were largely donor specific.

General study results and limits: Clones that contracted clustered mainly in CM and EM if CD4+ and in EMRA if CD8+. Day 37-peaking second-wave clones had unconfirmed SARS-CoV-2 specificity.

Libraries for TCRalpha and TCRbeta carried sample barcodes and unique molecular identifiers via 5'RACE. TCRdb redid the calling of the 5' RACE reads with MiXCR, one entry per CDR3 protein. Altogether roughly 550,000 distinct CDR3 sequences are present, roughly 21% being singletons, with the ten largest covering around an eighth. This TCR derives from an adult woman who had mild COVID-19 (a few samples of this study predate the infection). Cell type and time point are not known. The sequenced sample was PBMCs or a T cell subset sorted from them (not recorded which).

CDR3 residues: CASSLAGALSSYNEQFF. The CDR3 region has the DNA TGTGCCAGCAGCTTAGCTGGCGCTCTCAGCTCCTACAATGAGCAGTTCTTC. The chain combines TRBV7-8 with TRBJ2-1; no reliable D call. V shed 0 bases and J shed 0 bases, with 12 bases lying between them. CDR3 length: 17 residues. The germline V gene encodes CDR1 SGHVS and CDR2 FQNEAQ.